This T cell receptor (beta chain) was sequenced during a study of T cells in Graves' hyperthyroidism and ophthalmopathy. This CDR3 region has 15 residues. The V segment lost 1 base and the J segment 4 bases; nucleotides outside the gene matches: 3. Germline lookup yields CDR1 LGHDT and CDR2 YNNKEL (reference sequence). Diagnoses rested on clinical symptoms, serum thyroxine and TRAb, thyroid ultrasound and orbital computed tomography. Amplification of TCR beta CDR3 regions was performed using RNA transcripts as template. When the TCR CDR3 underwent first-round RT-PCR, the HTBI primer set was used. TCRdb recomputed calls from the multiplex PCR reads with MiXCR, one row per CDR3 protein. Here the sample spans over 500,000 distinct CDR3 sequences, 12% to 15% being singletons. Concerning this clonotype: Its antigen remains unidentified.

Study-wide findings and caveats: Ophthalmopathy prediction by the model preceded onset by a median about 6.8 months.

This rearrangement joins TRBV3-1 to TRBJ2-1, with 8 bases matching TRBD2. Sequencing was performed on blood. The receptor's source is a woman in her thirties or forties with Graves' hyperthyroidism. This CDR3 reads CASSQVLAEYNEQFF. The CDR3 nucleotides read TGTGCCAGCAGCCAAGTACTAGCGGAGTACAATGAGCAGTTCTTC.